Here is one T cell receptor (beta chain) with its context. Its antigen remains unidentified. CDR3 length: 17 amino acids. CDR1 and CDR2 from the germline V gene are SGHVS and FQNEAQ. V lost 5 bases to trimming and J lost 3 bases, with 22 bases between them. This entry is derived from a study of beta chain features in type 1 diabetes. Study-level points and caveats: Type 1 diabetes patients had fewer VDJ junction insertions and more deletions. A moderate, significant TCRB CDR3 shortening appeared in type 1 diabetes across four CD4+ subsets.

The purity of all sorted populations exceeded 95%. Sequenced material consisted of expressed TCRB transcripts (all of the isolated RNA was reverse transcribed). Each sample of naive, central memory or regulatory T cells had, on average, around 4 million reads. The table came from immunoSEQ multiplex PCR; TCRdb's copy has only in-frame clones and leaves some out. The table has 200,000 to 300,000 clones, roughly 13% seen once. This TCR was recovered from a middle-aged woman in good health. Sequencing used naive CD4+ T cells from blood. V usage is TRBV7-8 and J usage is TRBJ1-1; D possibly corresponds to TRBD1 (6 bases). The CDR3 DNA is TGTGCCAGCAGCCGTCTCCGGGACAAAGGGAACGACACTGAAGCTTTCTTT. As protein: CASSRLRDKGNDTEAFF.